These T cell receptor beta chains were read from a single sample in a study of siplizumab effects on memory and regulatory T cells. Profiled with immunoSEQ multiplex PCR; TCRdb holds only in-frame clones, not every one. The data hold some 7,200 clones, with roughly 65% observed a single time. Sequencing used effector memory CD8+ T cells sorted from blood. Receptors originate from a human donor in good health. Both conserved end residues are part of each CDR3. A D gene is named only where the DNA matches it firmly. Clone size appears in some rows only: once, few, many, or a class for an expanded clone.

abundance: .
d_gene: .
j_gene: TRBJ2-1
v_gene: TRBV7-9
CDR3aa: CASSFSGSSYNEQFF
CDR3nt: TGTGCCAGCAGCTTTTCCGGGAGCTCCTACAATGAGCAGTTCTTC

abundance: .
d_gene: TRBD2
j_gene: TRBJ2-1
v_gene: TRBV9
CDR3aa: CASSPLAGGTDNEQFF
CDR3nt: TGTGCCAGCAGCCCACTAGCGGGAGGCACCGACAATGAGCAGTTCTTC

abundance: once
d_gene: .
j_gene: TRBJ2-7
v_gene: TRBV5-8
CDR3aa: CASSLAGTYEQYF
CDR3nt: TGTGCCAGCAGCTTGGCAGGGACCTACGAGCAGTACTTC

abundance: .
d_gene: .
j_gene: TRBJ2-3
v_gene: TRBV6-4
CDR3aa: CASSESGSTDTQYF
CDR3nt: TGTGCCAGCAGTGAGAGCGGGAGCACAGATACGCAGTATTTT

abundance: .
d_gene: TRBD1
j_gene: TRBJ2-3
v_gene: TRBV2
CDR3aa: CAGLRGTLSADTQYF
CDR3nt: TGTGCCGGACTCAGGGGGACATTGAGCGCAGATACGCAGTATTTT

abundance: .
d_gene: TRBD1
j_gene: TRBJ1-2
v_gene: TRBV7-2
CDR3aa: CASSLGDRADYGYTF
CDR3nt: TGTGCCAGCAGCTTAGGTGACAGGGCGGACTATGGCTACACCTTC

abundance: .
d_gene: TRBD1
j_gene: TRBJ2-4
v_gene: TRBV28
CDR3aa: CASSSGDRSYF
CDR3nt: TGTGCCAGCAGTTCCGGGGACAGATCTTACTTC

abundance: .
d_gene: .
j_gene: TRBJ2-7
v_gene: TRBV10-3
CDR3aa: CAISAFDGDSYEQYF
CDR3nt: TGTGCCATCAGTGCTTTCGACGGTGACTCCTACGAGCAGTACTTC

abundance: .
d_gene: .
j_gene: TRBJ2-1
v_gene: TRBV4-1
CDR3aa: CASRGITAEQFF
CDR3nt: TGCGCCAGCAGGGGTATCACGGCTGAGCAGTTCTTC

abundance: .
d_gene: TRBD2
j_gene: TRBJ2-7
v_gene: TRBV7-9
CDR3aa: CASSYRAGGPYEQYF
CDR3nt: TGTGCCAGCAGCTACAGAGCGGGAGGGCCTTACGAGCAGTACTTC

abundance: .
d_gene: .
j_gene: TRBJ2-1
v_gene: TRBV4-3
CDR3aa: CASSQDGNRLNEQFF
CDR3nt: TGCGCCAGCAGCCAAGATGGTAACAGACTCAATGAGCAGTTCTTC

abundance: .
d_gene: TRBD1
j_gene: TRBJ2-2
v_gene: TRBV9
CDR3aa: CASSAGQGPGELFF
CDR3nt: TGTGCCAGCAGCGCCGGACAGGGGCCCGGGGAGCTGTTTTTT

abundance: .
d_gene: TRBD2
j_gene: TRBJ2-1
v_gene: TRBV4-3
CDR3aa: CASSQDRLVTSGFYNEQFF
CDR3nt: TGCGCCAGCAGCCAAGATCGGCTAGTGACTAGCGGGTTCTACAATGAGCAGTTCTTC

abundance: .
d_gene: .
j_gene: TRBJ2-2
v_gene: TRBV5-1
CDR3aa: CASSPWGSDNTGELFF
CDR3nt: TGCGCCAGCAGCCCTTGGGGATCCGACAACACCGGGGAGCTGTTTTTT

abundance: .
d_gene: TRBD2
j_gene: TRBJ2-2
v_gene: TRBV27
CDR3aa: CASSLSSGGTGELFF
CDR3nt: TGTGCCAGCAGTTTATCTAGCGGGGGCACCGGGGAGCTGTTTTTT

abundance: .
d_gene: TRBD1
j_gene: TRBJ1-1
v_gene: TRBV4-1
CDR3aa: CASSQDLYRGGLEAFF
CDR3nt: TGCGCCAGCAGCCAAGATCTCTACAGGGGGGGACTTGAAGCTTTCTTT

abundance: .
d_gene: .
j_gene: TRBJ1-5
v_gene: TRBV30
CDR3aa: CAWSNPKQPQHF
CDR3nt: TGTGCCTGGAGTAATCCCAAACAGCCCCAGCATTTT

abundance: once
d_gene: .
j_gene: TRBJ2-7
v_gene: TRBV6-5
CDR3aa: CASRPGNYYEQYF
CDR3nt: TGTGCCAGCAGGCCCGGGAATTACTACGAGCAGTACTTC

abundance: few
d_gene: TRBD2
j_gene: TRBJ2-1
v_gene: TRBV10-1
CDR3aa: CASSDGGLAGEDNEQFF
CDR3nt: TGCGCCAGCAGTGATGGGGGACTAGCGGGAGAGGACAATGAGCAGTTCTTC

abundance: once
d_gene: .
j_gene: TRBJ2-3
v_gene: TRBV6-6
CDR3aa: CASSLFGRHTDTQYF
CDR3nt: TGTGCCAGCAGTCTCTTCGGGCGACACACAGATACGCAGTATTTT

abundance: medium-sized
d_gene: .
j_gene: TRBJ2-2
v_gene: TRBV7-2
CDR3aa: CASSLVTDRGELFF
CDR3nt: TGTGCCAGCAGCTTAGTTACAGATAGAGGGGAGCTGTTTTTT

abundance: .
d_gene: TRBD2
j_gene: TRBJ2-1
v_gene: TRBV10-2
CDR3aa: CASSESSGSRHNEQFF
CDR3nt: TGCGCCAGCAGTGAGTCGAGCGGGAGTCGCCACAATGAGCAGTTCTTC

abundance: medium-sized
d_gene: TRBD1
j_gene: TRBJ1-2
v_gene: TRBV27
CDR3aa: CASSLRQGNNYGYTF
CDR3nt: TGTGCCAGCAGTTTGCGACAGGGGAACAACTATGGCTACACCTTC

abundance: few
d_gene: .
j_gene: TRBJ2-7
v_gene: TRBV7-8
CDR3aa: CASSHRAESYEQYF
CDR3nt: TGTGCCAGCAGCCACCGGGCGGAGAGCTACGAGCAGTACTTC

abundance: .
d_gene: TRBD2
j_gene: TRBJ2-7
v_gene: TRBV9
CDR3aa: CASSVTSGTYEQYF
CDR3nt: TGTGCCAGCAGCGTTACTAGCGGAACCTACGAGCAGTACTTC

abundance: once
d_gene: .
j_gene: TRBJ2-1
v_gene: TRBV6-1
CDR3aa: CASHFRERYNEQFF
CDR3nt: TGTGCCAGCCACTTCCGGGAACGCTACAATGAGCAGTTCTTC

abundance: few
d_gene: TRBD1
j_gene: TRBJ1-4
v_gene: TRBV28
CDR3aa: CASSPGTGGSNEKLFF
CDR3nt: TGTGCCAGCAGCCCAGGGACAGGGGGTTCTAATGAAAAACTGTTTTTT

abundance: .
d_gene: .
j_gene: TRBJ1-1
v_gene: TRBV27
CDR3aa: CASSNLMGAGTEAFF
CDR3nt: TGTGCCAGCAGTAACTTGATGGGGGCTGGTACTGAAGCTTTCTTT

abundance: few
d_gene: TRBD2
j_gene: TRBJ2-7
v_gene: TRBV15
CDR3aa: CATSGPSGASSYEQYF
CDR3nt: TGTGCCACCAGCGGTCCTAGCGGGGCGAGCTCCTACGAGCAGTACTTC

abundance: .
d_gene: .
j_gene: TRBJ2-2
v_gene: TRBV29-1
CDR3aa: CSGCLDRAPGELFF
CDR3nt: TGCAGCGGGTGCTTGGACCGGGCGCCCGGGGAGCTGTTTTTT

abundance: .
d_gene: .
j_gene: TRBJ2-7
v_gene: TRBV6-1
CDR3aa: CASSEAQDSAYEQYF
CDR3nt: TGTGCCAGCAGTGAAGCGCAGGACAGCGCCTACGAGCAGTACTTC

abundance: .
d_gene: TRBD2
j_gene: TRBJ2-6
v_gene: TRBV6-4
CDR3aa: CASSDSTSGSGANVLTF
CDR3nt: TGTGCCAGCAGTGACTCGACTAGCGGCTCTGGGGCCAACGTCCTGACTTTC

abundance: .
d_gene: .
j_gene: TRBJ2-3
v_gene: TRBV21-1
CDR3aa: CASAASGTSGRECADTQYF
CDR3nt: TGTGCCAGCGCGGCGTCCGGGACTAGCGGGAGGGAATGCGCAGATACGCAGTATTTT

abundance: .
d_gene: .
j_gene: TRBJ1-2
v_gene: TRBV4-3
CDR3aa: CASSQDPVNYGYTF
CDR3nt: TGCGCCAGCAGCCAAGACCCTGTGAACTATGGCTACACCTTC